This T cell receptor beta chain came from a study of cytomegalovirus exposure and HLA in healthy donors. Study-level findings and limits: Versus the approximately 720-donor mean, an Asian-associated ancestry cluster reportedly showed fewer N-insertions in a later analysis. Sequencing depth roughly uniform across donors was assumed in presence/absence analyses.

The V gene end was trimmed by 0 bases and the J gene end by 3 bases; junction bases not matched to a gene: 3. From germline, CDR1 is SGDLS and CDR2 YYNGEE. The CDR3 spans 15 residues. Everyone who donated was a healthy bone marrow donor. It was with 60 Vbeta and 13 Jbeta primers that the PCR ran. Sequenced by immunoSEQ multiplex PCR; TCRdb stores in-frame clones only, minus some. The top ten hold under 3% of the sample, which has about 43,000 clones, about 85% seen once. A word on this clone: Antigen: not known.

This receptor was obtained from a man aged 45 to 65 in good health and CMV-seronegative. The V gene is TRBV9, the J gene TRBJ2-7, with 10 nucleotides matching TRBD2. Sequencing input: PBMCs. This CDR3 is CASSVGLAGIYEQYF. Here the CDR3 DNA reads TGTGCCAGCAGCGTAGGACTAGCGGGTATCTACGAGCAGTACTTC.